This T cell receptor beta chain was sequenced for a study of blood T cell repertoires in COVID-19. Study as a whole: Samples representing acute and convalescent COVID-19 were sourced from the United States, Italy and Spain. PBMCs, B-cell-depleted T cells, or T cells provided the cDNA or gDNA that made up the material.

Authors' processing steps: Estimates of nucleated cell counts were drawn from the amplification of reference gene primers. Sequencing was performed with immunoSEQ multiplex PCR; in TCRdb, only in-frame clones are kept and a portion is missing. Clone size and the V and J calls come from that table; the DNA yielded D and trimming. The profile shows 30,000 to 40,000 clones, 70% to 90% of them singletons. Germline trimming cut 4 bases from V and 6 bases from J; bases unmatched to any gene: 4. The germline V gene encodes CDR1 SGHVS and CDR2 FQNEAQ. The CDR3 is 14 amino acids. This TCR was recovered from a human donor in a cohort sampled during active COVID-19. The chain couples TRBV7-8 to TRBJ2-7; 12 bases are shared with TRBD1. Sequenced input: peripheral blood. The CDR3 nucleotides are TGTGCCAGCAGCTCCGGGACAGGGGGCCCCGAGCAGTACTTC. Residues: CASSSGTGGPEQYF.